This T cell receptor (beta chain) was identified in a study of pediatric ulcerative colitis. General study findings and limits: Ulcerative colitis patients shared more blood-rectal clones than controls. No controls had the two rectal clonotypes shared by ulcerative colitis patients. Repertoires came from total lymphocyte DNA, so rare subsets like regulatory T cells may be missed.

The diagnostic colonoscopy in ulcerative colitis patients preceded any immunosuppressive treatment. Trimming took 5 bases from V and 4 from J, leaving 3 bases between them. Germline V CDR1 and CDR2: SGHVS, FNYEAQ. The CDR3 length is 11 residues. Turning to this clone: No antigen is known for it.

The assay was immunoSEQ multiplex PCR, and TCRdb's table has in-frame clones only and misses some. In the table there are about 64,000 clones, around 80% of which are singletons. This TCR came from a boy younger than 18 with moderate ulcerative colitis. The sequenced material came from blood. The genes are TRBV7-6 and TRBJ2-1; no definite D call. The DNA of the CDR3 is TGTGCCAGCAGCGTTTACAATGAGCAGTTCTTC. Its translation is CASSVYNEQFF.